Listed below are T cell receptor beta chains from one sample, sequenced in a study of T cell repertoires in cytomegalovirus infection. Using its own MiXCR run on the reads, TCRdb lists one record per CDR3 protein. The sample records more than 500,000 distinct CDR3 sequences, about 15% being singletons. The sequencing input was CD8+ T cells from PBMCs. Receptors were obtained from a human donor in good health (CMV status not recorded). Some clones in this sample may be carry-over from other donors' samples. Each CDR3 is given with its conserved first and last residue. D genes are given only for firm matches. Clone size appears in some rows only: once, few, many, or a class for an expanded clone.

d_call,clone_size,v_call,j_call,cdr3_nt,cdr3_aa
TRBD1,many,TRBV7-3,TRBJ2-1,TGTGCCAGCAGTCAAGGACAGGGTCGGGATGAGCAGTTCTTC,CASSQGQGRDEQFF
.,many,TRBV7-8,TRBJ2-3,TGTGCCAGCGGCCCCCTGGACAGCCGGGACAACACAGATACGCAGTATTTT,CASGPLDSRDNTDTQYF
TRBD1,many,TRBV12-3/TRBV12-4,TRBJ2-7,TGTGCCAGCCCCCTCCGGGAACAGGGGGTTTACGAGCAGTACTTC,CASPLREQGVYEQYF
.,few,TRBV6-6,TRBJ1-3,TGTGCCAGCATTTCCTTACCTGGAAACACCATATATTTT,CASISLPGNTIYF
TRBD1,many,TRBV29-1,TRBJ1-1,TGCAGCGTCGGACAGGGGAACACTGAAGCTTTCTTT,CSVGQGNTEAFF
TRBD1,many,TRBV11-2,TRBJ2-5,TGTGCCAGCAGCTCCGGACAGGGGGGTTGGCAAGAGACCCAGTACTTC,CASSSGQGGWQETQYF
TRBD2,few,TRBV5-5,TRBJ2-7,TGTGCCAGCAGCGGGACTAGCGGGAGTTCCCACGAGCAGTACTTC,CASSGTSGSSHEQYF
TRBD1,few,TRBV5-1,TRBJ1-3,TGCGCCAGCAGCCCCGGTTCGACAGGGGACACCATATATTTT,CASSPGSTGDTIYF
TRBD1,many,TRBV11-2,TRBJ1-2,TGTGCCAGCAGCCCACATTCCGGGACAGGGGATGGCTACACCTTC,CASSPHSGTGDGYTF
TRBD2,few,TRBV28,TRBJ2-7,TGTGCCAGCAGTTTCGGGAGACTAGCGGGAGGTGGCGAGCAGTACTTC,CASSFGRLAGGGEQYF
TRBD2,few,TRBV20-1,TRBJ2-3,TGCAGTGCTCCTAGCGGGCACACAGATACGCAGTATTTT,CSAPSGHTDTQYF
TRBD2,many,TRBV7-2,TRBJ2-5,TGTGCCACTAGCGGGGCCCAAGAGACCCAGTACTTC,CATSGAQETQYF
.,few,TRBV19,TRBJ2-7,TGTGCCAGTAGTACTCCCCCCGGGGGCGAGCAGTACTTC,CASSTPPGGEQYF
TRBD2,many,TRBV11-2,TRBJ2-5,TGTGCCAGCAGTCTAACACTAGCGGGGGCCCCCCATCAAGAGACCCAGTACTTC,CASSLTLAGAPHQETQYF
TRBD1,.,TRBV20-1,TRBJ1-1,TGCAGTGCCCTGGGACAGGGGGGAACTGAAGCTTTCTTT,CSALGQGGTEAFF
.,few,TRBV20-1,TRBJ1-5,TGCAGTGCTAGAGATCATGAGAGCAGGGCCCAGCATTTT,CSARDHESRAQHF
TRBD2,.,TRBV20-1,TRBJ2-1,TGCAGTGCTCCGACTAGCGGTGACAATGAGCAGTTCTTC,CSAPTSGDNEQFF
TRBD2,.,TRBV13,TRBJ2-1,TGTGCCAGCACCCCGACTAGCGGGGGGACCTACAATGAGCAGTTCTTC,CASTPTSGGTYNEQFF
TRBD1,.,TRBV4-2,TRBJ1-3,TGTGCCAGCAGCCAATCATCCGGGACAGCCAGCTCTGGAAACACCATATATTTT,CASSQSSGTASSGNTIYF
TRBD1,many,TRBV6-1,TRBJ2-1,TGTGCCAGCAGTCCGACAGGGTCCCTCCACCTTATTTACAATGAGCAGTTCTTC,CASSPTGSLHLIYNEQFF
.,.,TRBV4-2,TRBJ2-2,TGTGCCAGCAGCCAAGATGCTAGCTTGAACACCGGGGAGCTGTTTTTT,CASSQDASLNTGELFF
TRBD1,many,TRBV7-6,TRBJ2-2,TGTGCCAGCAGCCCCCCGGGACAGGGGCTTAACACCGGGGAGCTGTTTTTT,CASSPPGQGLNTGELFF
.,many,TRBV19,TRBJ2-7,TGTGCCAGTAGTGACCGGGACGGTGACTACGAGCAGTACTTC,CASSDRDGDYEQYF
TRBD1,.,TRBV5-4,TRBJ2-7,TGTGCCAGCAGCGATGGGACAGGCCCTTTTTACGAGCAGTACTTC,CASSDGTGPFYEQYF
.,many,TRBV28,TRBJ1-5,TGTGCCAGCAGTTTAGGTCCCGGTCAGCCCCAGCATTTT,CASSLGPGQPQHF
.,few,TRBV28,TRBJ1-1,TGTGCCAGCGGAGAGGTCGGTGGACGACGTGACACTGAAGCTTTCTTT,CASGEVGGRRDTEAFF
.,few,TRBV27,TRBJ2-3,TGTGCCAGCAGTTTATCAAGACAGCCCGGGGATACGCAGTATTTT,CASSLSRQPGDTQYF
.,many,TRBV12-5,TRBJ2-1,TGTGCTAGTGGTTTGGTAGCAGGGGCTTACAATGAGCAGTTCTTC,CASGLVAGAYNEQFF
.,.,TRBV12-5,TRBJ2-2,TGTGCTAGTGAAGGGACCGGGGAGCTGTTTTTT,CASEGTGELFF
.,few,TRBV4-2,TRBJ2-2,TGTGCCAGCAGCCAAGAGGTGGCTCCCATGAACACCGGGGAGCTGTTTTTT,CASSQEVAPMNTGELFF
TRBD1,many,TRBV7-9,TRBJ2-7,TGTGCCAGCAGCGTACGGGGACAGATCTACGAGCAGTACTTC,CASSVRGQIYEQYF
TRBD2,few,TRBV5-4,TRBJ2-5,TGTGCCAGCAGCTTGGGGAGCGGGGCGAGGTCAGAGACCCAGTACTTC,CASSLGSGARSETQYF
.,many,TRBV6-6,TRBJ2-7,TGTGCCAGCAGTTACCAGGGCTCCTACGAGCAGTACTTC,CASSYQGSYEQYF
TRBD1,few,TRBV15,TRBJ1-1,TGTGCCACCAGCAGAGCGGACAGGGAGAGAGCTTTCTTT,CATSRADRERAFF
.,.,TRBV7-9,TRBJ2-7,TGTGCCAGCAGCTTCCCAGGGCGGGGAACCTACGAGCAGTACTTC,CASSFPGRGTYEQYF
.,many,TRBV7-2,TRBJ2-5,TGTGCCAGCATAAGTGTGGGGGGCGAAGAGTTAGAGACCCAGTACTTC,CASISVGGEELETQYF
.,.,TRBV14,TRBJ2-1,TGTGCCAGCAGCCGGACAGGGAGGGTGCATGAGCAGTTCTTC,CASSRTGRVHEQFF
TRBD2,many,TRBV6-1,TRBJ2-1,TGTGCCAGCAGTGAAGTCTCTAGCGGGGGCTATGAGCAGTTCTTC,CASSEVSSGGYEQFF
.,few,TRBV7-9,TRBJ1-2,TGTGCCAGCAGCTTAGACCGAGACGGACTCTATGGCTACACCTTC,CASSLDRDGLYGYTF
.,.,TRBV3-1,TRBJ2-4,TGTGCCAGCAGCCAAGGAGCGGTTCTAGCCAAAAACATTCAGTACTTC,CASSQGAVLAKNIQYF
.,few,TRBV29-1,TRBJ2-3,TGCAGCGTTGAAGGGCACGAAGGGCAGCCTGACGCAGATACGCAGTATTTT,CSVEGHEGQPDADTQYF
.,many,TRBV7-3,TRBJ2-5,TGTGCCAGCAGAAAAGGGACAGTCGGGGGACAAGAGACCCAGTACTTC,CASRKGTVGGQETQYF
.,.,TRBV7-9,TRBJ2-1,TGTGCCAGCAGCTTAGGGGCATTAGATGCCTCTCTGGGCAATGAGCAGTTCTTC,CASSLGALDASLGNEQFF
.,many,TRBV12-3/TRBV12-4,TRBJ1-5,TGTGCCAGCAGTTTAGCGCAGGGGAGGGTCCAGCATTTT,CASSLAQGRVQHF
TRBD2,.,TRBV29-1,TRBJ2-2,TGCAGCCCGAAGGGACCGGGGGGCACCGGGGAGCTGTTTTTT,CSPKGPGGTGELFF
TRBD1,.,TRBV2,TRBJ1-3,TGTGCCAAGTTCACAGGGGGCTCTGGAAACACCATATATTTT,CAKFTGGSGNTIYF
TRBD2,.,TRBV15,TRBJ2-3,TGTGCCACCAGCAGAGAAGGGAGGGAGGGATTAGACACAGATACGCAGTATTTT,CATSREGREGLDTDTQYF
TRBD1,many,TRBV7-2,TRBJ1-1,TGTGCCAGCAGCTTACGAGCGGGACAGGGGAACTCTGAAGCTTTCTTT,CASSLRAGQGNSEAFF
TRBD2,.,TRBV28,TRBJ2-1,TGTGCCAGCACTTTCACGCGGCGGGAGGTTCTGTTCTTC,CASTFTRREVLFF
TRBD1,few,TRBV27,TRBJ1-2,TGTGCCAGCAGTCCCGCTCGGGGACGGGGACAGGAGAACGGCTACACCTTC,CASSPARGRGQENGYTF
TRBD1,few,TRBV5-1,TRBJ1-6,TGCGCCAGCAACACACGGACAGGGGAGATTTCACCCCTCCACTTT,CASNTRTGEISPLHF
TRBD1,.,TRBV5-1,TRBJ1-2,TGCGCCAGCAGCTTGGTCAACGCAGCCGGCTACAGGGGGCAAGGCTACACCTTC,CASSLVNAAGYRGQGYTF
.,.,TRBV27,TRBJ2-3,TGTGCCAGCACCCATGGGGGGTGGCCCCACAGTACAGATACGCAGTATTTT,CASTHGGWPHSTDTQYF
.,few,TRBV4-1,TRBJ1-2,TGCGCCAGCAGCCAAGGCACCCACCTCTACACCTTC,CASSQGTHLYTF
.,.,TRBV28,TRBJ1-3,TGTGCCAGCAGTTTGCCCCGACCGGGAAACACCATATATTTT,CASSLPRPGNTIYF